The present T cell receptor (beta chain) was sequenced within a study of cytomegalovirus exposure and HLA in healthy donors. This CDR3 has 19 amino acids. With 0 bases clipped from V and 4 bases from J, the junction kept 12 bases outside the gene matches. Germline V CDR1 and CDR2: LGHNA, YSLEER. Both 60 Vbeta primers and 13 Jbeta primers went into the PCR. This table comes from immunoSEQ multiplex PCR, and its TCRdb copy is limited to in-frame clones, with some not included. The data contain about 190,000 clones, about 77% of them seen just once; the ten biggest clones take up about 5%. With respect to this clone: The antigen remains undetermined.

Study observations and caveats: In a later analysis, a genetic analysis reported fewer productive-TCR N-insertions in an Asian-associated ancestry cluster than the cohort average.

The sequenced material came from PBMCs. The chain combines TRBV4-3 with TRBJ2-2, with 9 nucleotides matching TRBD2. This TCR was sampled from a man aged 30-40 years in good health and CMV-seropositive. DNA for the CDR3: TGCGCCAGCAGCCAAGATACAGATTATAGCGGGAGAGTCACCGGGGAGCTGTTTTTT. This codes for CASSQDTDYSGRVTGELFF.